This T cell receptor beta chain was found in a study of CD8 T cells in ankylosing spondylitis. Study-wide points: In ankylosing spondylitis patients, matched synovial fluid reportedly showed significant enrichment of disease-linked clones. In peripheral blood, disease-linked CD8+ clones occurred at relatively low frequencies. A number of the motif variants had already been described in reactive arthritis synovial fluid and blood.

Preparation of TCR beta libraries was done by quantitative 5'-RACE with molecular barcodes. TCRdb reprocessed the 5' RACE reads with MiXCR, giving one entry per CDR3 protein. The sample has almost 250,000 distinct CDR3 sequences; roughly a third are singletons. This clonotype was observed a few times. Its antigen is currently unknown. This CDR3 has 16 amino acids. V dropped 1 base and J dropped 3; count of bases not matched to a gene: 6. Sample: blood, either unsorted or a sorted T cell fraction (not recorded which). This TCR was recovered from a male donor with ankylosing spondylitis or in good health (not recorded which). V and J are TRBV5-7 and TRBJ2-3; TRBD1 agrees at 9 bases. TRBV5-7 is labeled an ORF, and its function is uncertain. This CDR3 is CASSLRDREGTDTQYF. The CDR3 DNA sequence: TGTGCCAGCAGCTTGCGGGACAGGGAGGGGACAGATACGCAGTATTTT.